This T cell receptor (beta chain) was retrieved from a study of blood T cell repertoires in COVID-19 (dated by TCRdb to 2018 to 2021). Study-level background: Samples from collaborators originated in the United States, Italy and Spain and spanned both the acute and convalescent phases of COVID-19. Sample metadata almost always included a de-identified subject ID, COVID-19 status, age in years and sex. Where HLA class I and class II types were available, the types were taken from metadata supplied by the sample provider, not from assay-based typing. The dataset comprised deeply sampled blood TCRbeta repertoires from subjects exposed to, actively infected with, or recovered from COVID-19. The material from the prospective study consisted of cDNA or gDNA derived from T cells, B-cell-depleted T cells, or PBMCs. Samples were obtained from the ongoing ImmuneRACE study (first 160 participants) and from 1,200 or so subjects provided by 6 global collaborators. A freely available public database, intended as a resource for researchers studying the immune response to SARS-CoV-2, is where the repertoires were released.

What the research found in general, with its limitations: How much clinical and demographic metadata was included differed by source and by participant, and the metadata was provided uncurated.

For this clone: Its antigen specificity is not known. No base quality information exists; no much larger clone differs at one position.

Each collaborating institution followed its own protocols to collect whole blood in K2EDTA tubes. For TCRbeta analysis, collaborators shipped samples in one of three forms: frozen whole blood, isolated PBMCs, or DNA extracted from either of those sample types. TCRbeta CDR3 regions were amplified from genomic DNA by means of the immunoSEQ Assay, a bias-controlled multiplex PCR. The authors' pipeline ran thus. The number of nucleated cells in each sample was estimated by amplification of reference gene primers within the assay. To quantify the absolute abundance of each unique TCRbeta CDR3 rearrangement, sequence reads were collapsed and filtered. Productive Simpson clonality was computed per sample as the square root of Simpson's diversity index over productive rearrangements. TCRdb holds this immuneACCESS table with in-frame rearrangements only. Some clones are missing; in checked studies, unresolved V genes explain under half, and the rest has no known cause. That table gives V, J and clone size, and the DNA gave D and trimming. The sample table records around 180,000 clones; 80% to 85% of these occur just once. The ten largest clonotypes hold about 5% of the sample.

Clipping removes 4 bases from V and 0 bases from J, with 5 as the unmatched junction base count. In the germline V gene, CDR1 corresponds to SGHRS and CDR2 to YFSETQ. From its cysteine to its phenylalanine, the CDR3 spans 15 amino acids. Left in the record is the CDR3 DNA by itself, 45 bases read in frame from the first base. The clonotype comes from a woman aged 30 to 39 with acute or convalescent COVID-19. The rearranged chain carries TRBV5-1 and TRBJ1-1, with 8 bases matching TRBD1. The sequencing sample was made of peripheral blood. Here is the DNA: TGCGCCAGCAGCGTAAACAGGGGGATGAACACTGAAGCTTTCTTT. It specifies CASSVNRGMNTEAFF.